The text below deals with one T cell receptor beta chain. As yet, its antigen is unknown. V was clipped by 4 bases and J by 1 base, with 8 bases between them. The CDR3 covers 13 residues. From germline, CDR1 is SGHNT and CDR2 YYREEE (reference sequence). Treatment denoted: roughly 10-day PBMC culture with coronavirus spike peptide pools or control peptides (ViraFEST assay). This entry comes from a study of vaccination and CD4 T cells after COVID-19. With the Oncomine TCR Beta short-read assay, DNA from cultured CD4+ T cells was sequenced. TCRdb independently ran MiXCR on the PCR reads; one entry per CDR3 protein. The data show over 6,500 distinct CDR3 sequences, about 68% seen once. Broader study findings: Within the convalescent patients, spike mono-reactivity was found in 304 of 307 vaccine-specific clones. Convalescent patients had a median approximately 83% of reactive clones appearing only post-vaccination.

This chain joins TRBV5-4 and TRBJ1-1; no definite D call. This TCR was recovered from a human donor who had recovered from COVID-19. The sequenced sample consisted of CD4+ T cells from blood, cultured in vitro. The CDR3 DNA is TGTGCCAGCAGCCCCGGGTCGAACACTGAAGCTTTCTTT. Translation gives CASSPGSNTEAFF.